This T cell receptor beta chain is drawn from a study of blood T cell repertoires in COVID-19. Per the original methods: Reference gene primer amplification yielded estimated nucleated cell counts. This table comes from immunoSEQ multiplex PCR, and its TCRdb copy is limited to in-frame clones, with some not included. V, J and clone size are those of that table, while D and trimming were read from the DNA. The repertoire holds about 480,000 clones, with about 89% as singletons. The CDR3 is made up of 17 amino acids. Germline V lookup: CDR1 SGHNT, CDR2 YENEEA. The V gene end was trimmed by 5 bases and the J gene end by 2 bases; junction bases not matched to a gene: 11.

The receptor comes from a woman aged 50 to 65 with COVID-19, enrolled during active disease. The gene calls are TRBV11-3 and TRBJ2-5; 10 bases agree with TRBD1. Sequencing input: peripheral blood. The CDR3: CASSPRPGTGDQETQYF. The CDR3 bases are TGTGCCAGCAGCCCACGTCCCGGGACAGGGGATCAAGAGACCCAGTACTTC.